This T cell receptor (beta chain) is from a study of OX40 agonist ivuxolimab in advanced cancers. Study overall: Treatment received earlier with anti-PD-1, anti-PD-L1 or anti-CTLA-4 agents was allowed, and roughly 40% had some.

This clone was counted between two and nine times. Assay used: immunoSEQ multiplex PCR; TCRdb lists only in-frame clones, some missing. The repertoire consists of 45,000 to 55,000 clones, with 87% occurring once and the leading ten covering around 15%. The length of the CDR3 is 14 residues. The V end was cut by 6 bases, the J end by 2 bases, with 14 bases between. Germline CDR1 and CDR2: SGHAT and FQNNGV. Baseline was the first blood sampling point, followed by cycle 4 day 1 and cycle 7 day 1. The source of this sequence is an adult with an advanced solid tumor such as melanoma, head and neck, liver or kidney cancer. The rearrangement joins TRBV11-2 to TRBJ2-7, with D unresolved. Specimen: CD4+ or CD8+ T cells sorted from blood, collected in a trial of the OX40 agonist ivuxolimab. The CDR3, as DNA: TGTGCCAGCAGTAACCAATTAGGGCCCTACGAGCAGTACTTC. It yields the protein CASSNQLGPYEQYF. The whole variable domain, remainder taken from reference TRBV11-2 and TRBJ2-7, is EAGVAQSPRYKIIEKRQSVAFWCNPISGHATLYWYQQILGQGPKLLIQFQNNGVVDDSQLPKDRFSAERLKGVDSTLKIQPAKLEDSAVYLCASSNQLGPYEQYFGPGTRLTVT.